This T cell receptor (beta chain) was sequenced during a study of CD4 T cells in relation to SARS-CoV-2 and coronaviruses. Across the study: ViraFEST: approximately 10-day antigen culture of PBMCs, then TCR beta CDR3 sequencing. Shared crossreactive spike epitopes were mapped to their HLA restriction.

Comments on this clone: What it recognizes is unknown.

Study findings and constraints: In around three fifths of donors, memory CD4+ clonotypes crossrecognized SARS-CoV-2 and at least one common cold coronavirus spike.

This CDR3 has 16 residues. The V gene end was trimmed by 1 base and the J gene end by 7 bases; junction bases not matched to a gene: 7. CDR1 is LGHDT and CDR2 is YNNKEL in the germline V gene (reference sequence). Method: immunoSEQ multiplex PCR; TCRdb's copy keeps in-frame clones and lacks some. The table has more than 20,000 clones, 74% seen once. Unexposed donor CD4+ T cells date from about 2011-2018, before the COVID-19 pandemic. Isolation of CD4+ T cells took place after roughly nine days in culture. Testing used SARS-CoV-2 S/N and four cold-coronavirus spikes on unexposed-donor CD4+ T cells, cells permitting.

Sequencing used CD4+ T cells from PBMCs, cultured in vitro. The chain is built from TRBV3-1 (or the pseudogene TRBV3-2) and TRBJ1-6, with 7 bases fitting TRBD1. This TCR was recovered from a human donor in good health. The CDR3 nucleotides read TGTGCCAGCAGCCAAGGTTTGGACAGGCCGAATTCACCCCTCCACTTT. Its translation: CASSQGLDRPNSPLHF.